In this sample, the clone carrying this T cell receptor (beta chain) turned up a few times. Its matching antigen is unknown. The V and J ends lost 3 bases and 3 bases respectively, with 12 bases between them. Germline values: CDR1 DFQATT, CDR2 SNEGSKA (reference sequence). The length of the CDR3 is 13 residues. The data derive from a study of T-cell reconstitution after alpha-beta-depleted transplantation in children. Study results and caveats: Approximately two months post-transplant, alpha-beta T cells reportedly originated from several hundred expanded graft clones. Newly generated T cells supplied most T-cell counts and diversity one year post-transplant. The origin of high day-60 TCRbeta diversity in some patients lay in surviving recipient T cells and thymic progenitors.

The TCRbeta library incorporated unique molecular identifiers. Via MiXCR, TCRdb re-called the PCR reads, giving one row per CDR3 protein. The data show fewer than 550,000 distinct CDR3 sequences, over 10% seen once. The origin of this receptor is a female patient aged 2-15 years who had a stem cell transplant for aplastic anemia, so the T cells may come from the graft donor. The V call is TRBV20-1, the J call TRBJ2-7; the D call may be TRBD1 or TRBD2 (5 bases each). Source: PBMCs, mostly from graft donor cells, taken 180 days after TCRalphabeta/CD19-depleted stem cell transplant. CDR3 nucleotides: TGCAGTGCTAGGATCCTGGGGGTCTACGAGCAGTACTTC. Translating it yields CSARILGVYEQYF.